This TCR beta chain was sequenced for a study of neurological immune-mediated disorders. This CDR3 contains 12 residues. V shed 5 bases and J shed 7 bases, with 11 bases lying between them. Looked up from germline, CDR1 is SEHNR and CDR2 is FQNEAQ (reference sequence). TCRdb re-called the 5' RACE reads through MiXCR, storing one row per CDR3 protein. The table has around 71,000 distinct CDR3 sequences, roughly 13% seen once. This clonotype has ten or more counts. As for time point: longitudinal time-point 1 (baseline). The unsorted libraries were prepared from 2 million PBMCs (stored at -80 C). This receptor was taken from a female donor with HTLV-1-associated myelopathy (HAM/TSP). The specimen was PBMCs. J is TRBJ1-2 and V is TRBV7-9; D remains ambiguous. CDR3 sequence (DNA): TGTGCCAGCAGCGGGGAAGAGGGTGGCTACACCTTC. The encoded protein is CASSGEEGGYTF.